This TCR beta chain was profiled in a study of T cells after yellow fever vaccination. Study-wide results and caveats: The booster saw the reappearance of most primary-vaccination clones (more than 95% CD4, roughly 87% CD8). Among all clonotypes, a small share was observed in both CD4 and CD8 compartments.

In making TCR cDNA, 5'RACE template switching added a universal primer site and UMIs to it. TCRdb ran MiXCR on the 5' RACE reads and lists one entry per CDR3 protein. This sample has about 300,000 distinct CDR3 sequences, with around 7% found just once. The CDR3 is 16 residues long. V was clipped by 5 bases and J by 0 bases, with 14 bases between them. CDR1 is SEHNR and CDR2 is FQNEAQ in the germline V gene (reference sequence). This clonotype was found many times. Antigen unknown. This TCR came from a man aged 18-30 years who received the YFV17D yellow fever vaccine. Source: PBMCs, taken roughly seven weeks after the first yellow fever vaccination. The V gene is TRBV7-9, the J gene TRBJ2-1; D is perhaps TRBD2 (7 bases). For the CDR3, the DNA is TGTGCCAGCAGCACTTGGGGGGGGGCCTCCTACAATGAGCAGTTCTTC. This encodes CASSTWGGASYNEQFF.